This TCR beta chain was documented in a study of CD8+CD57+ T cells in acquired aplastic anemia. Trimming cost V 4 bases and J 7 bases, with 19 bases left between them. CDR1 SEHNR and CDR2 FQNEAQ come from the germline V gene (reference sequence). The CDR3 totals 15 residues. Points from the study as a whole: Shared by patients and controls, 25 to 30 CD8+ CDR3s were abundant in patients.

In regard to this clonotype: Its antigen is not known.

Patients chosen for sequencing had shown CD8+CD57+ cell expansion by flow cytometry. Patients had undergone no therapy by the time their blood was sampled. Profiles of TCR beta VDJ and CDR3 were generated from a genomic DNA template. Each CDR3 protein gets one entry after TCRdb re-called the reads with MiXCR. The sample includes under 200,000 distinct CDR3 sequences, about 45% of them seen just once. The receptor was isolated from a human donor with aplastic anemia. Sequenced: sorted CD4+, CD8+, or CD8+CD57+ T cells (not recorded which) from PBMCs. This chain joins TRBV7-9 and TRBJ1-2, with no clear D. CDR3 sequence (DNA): TGTGCCAGCAGCTCGTTCACGCCGGAATCGGGTGGCTACACCTTC. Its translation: CASSSFTPESGGYTF. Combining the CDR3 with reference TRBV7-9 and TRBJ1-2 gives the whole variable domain DTGVSQNPRHKITKRGQNVTFRCDPISEHNRLYWYRQTLGQGPEFLTYFQNEAQLEKSRLLSDRFSAERPKGSFSTLEIQRTEQGDSAMYLCASSSFTPESGGYTFGSGTRLTVV.